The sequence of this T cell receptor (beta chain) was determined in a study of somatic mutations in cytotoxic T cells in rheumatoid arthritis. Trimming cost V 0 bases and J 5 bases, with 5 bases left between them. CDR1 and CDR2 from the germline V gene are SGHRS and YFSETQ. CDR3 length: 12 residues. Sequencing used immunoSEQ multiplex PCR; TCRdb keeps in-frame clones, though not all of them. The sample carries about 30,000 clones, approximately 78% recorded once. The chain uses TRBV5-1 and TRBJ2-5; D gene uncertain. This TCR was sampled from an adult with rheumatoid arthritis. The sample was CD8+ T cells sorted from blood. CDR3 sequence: CASSLARETQYF. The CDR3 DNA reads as TGCGCCAGCAGCTTGGCTCGGGAGACCCAGTACTTC.